What follows describes a single TCR beta chain. The antigen is unknown. Data came from immunoSEQ multiplex PCR; TCRdb stores just in-frame clones and leaves some out. Here the sample spans approximately 940,000 clones, around 80% being singletons. This entry is derived from a study of shared clonotypes between healthy human individuals. Study-level background: The donor group consisted of two women and three men, aged 18 to 49.

Partitioning of CD4+ cells yielded a CD45RA+ naive subset and a CD45RA-negative memory subset. Study-level points and caveats: What rarefaction showed was incomplete sorted-subset sequencing despite large depth. It was the non-shared clonotypes that had lower generation probabilities than clonotypes shared by all four donors.

This CDR3 spans 15 amino acids. CDR1 and CDR2 from the germline V gene are ENHRY and SYGVKD. Trimming removed 7 bases from V and 4 bases from J; junction bases left unmatched: 8. The clonotype was recovered from a young man in good health. Sequences were obtained from memory CD4+ T cells sorted from blood. Subset reported: CD45RA-negative fraction. The V gene is TRBV10-3, the J gene TRBJ1-1; 11 bases align to TRBD1. CDR3 loop: CAINPDRGLGTEAFF. As DNA, the CDR3 is TGTGCCATCAATCCGGACAGGGGGCTAGGCACTGAAGCTTTCTTT.